This T cell receptor (beta chain) originates from a study of OX40 agonist ivuxolimab in advanced cancers. Study-level background: Age averaged roughly 60 years (range roughly 23 to 79), and 82.7% were male.

This clone was recorded once. Assay used: immunoSEQ multiplex PCR; TCRdb lists only in-frame clones, some missing. Here the sample spans 40,000 to 60,000 clones, roughly 90% being singletons. This material consisted of CD4+ or CD8+ T cells sorted from blood, taken in a trial of the OX40 agonist ivuxolimab. The TCR originated in an adult with an advanced solid tumor such as melanoma, head and neck, liver or kidney cancer.

The CDR3 region is CSHTTGRTLPYYEQYF. The CDR3 nucleotides read TGCAGCCATACTACGGGACGGACTCTACCGTACTACGAGCAGTACTTC. The V call is TRBV29-1, the J call TRBJ2-7, with D perhaps TRBD1 or TRBD2 (5 bases each). The CDR3 has 16 amino acids. With 8 bases removed from V and 3 bases from J, the gap between germline ends came to 26 bases. The germline V gene encodes CDR1 SQVTM and CDR2 ANQGSEA.